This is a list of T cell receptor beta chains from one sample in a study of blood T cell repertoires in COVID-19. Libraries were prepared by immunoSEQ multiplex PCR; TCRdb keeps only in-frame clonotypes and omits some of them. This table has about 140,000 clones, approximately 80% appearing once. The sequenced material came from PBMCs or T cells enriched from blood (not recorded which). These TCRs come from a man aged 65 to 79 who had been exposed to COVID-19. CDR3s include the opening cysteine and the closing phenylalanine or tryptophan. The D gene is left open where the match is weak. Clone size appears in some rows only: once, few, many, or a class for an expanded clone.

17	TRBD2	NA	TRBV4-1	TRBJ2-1	TGCGCCAGCAGCCAATTCCTAGCGGGGGGTTCCTACAATGAGCAGTTCTTC	CASSQFLAGGSYNEQFF
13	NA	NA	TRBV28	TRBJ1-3	TGTGCCAGCAATGACAGTCCCGGAAACACCATATATTTT	CASNDSPGNTIYF
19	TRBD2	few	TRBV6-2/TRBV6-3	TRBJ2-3	TGTGCCAGCAGTTCCCCGGGACTAGCGGGGGTGCAATCCACAGATACGCAGTATTTT	CASSSPGLAGVQSTDTQYF
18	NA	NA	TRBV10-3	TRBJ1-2	TGTGCCATCAGTGCCTCGATGGGAGGGGGGCGGCCCAACTATGGCTACACCTTC	CAISASMGGGRPNYGYTF
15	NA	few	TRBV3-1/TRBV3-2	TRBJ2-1	TGTGCCAGCAGCCACGACCAACTTACGAGGAATGAGCAGTTCTTC	CASSHDQLTRNEQFF
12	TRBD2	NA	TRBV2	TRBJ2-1	TGTGCCAGCAGGGGACTAGCGGTGGTGCAGTTCTTC	CASRGLAVVQFF
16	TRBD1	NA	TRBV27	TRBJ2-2	TGTGCCAGCAGGTCTGGACAGGGGGTCTACACCGGGGAGCTGTTTTTT	CASRSGQGVYTGELFF
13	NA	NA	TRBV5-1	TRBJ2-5	TGCGCCAGCAGCTTGAGTGGCGGAGAGACCCAGTACTTC	CASSLSGGETQYF
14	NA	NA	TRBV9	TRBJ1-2	TGTGCCAGCAGCGTATTCGACACTAACTATGGCTACACCTTC	CASSVFDTNYGYTF
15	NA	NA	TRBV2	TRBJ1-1	TGTGCCAGCAGTGATGGGGCACAGGGAGTCACTGAAGCTTTCTTT	CASSDGAQGVTEAFF
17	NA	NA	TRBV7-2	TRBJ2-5	TGTGCCAGCAGCCCCCACGGGCAGGGCAGTCCTCGAGAGACCCAGTACTTC	CASSPHGQGSPRETQYF
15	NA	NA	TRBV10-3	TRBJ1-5	TGTGCCATCAGTGATCACAGTACTTTTAATCAGCCCCAGCATTTT	CAISDHSTFNQPQHF
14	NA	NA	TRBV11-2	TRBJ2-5	TGTGCCAGCAGCCCCTGGAGATCTGGGGAGACCCAGTACTTC	CASSPWRSGETQYF
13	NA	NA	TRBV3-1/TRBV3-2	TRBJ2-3	TGTGCCAGCAGCCTCCTCAGCACAGATACGCAGTATTTT	CASSLLSTDTQYF
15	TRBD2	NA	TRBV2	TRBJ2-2	TGTGCCAGCAGAGAACTAGCGGGAGAGGTCGGGGAGCTGTTTTTT	CASRELAGEVGELFF
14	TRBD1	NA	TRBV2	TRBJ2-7	TGTGCCAGCAGTGAATGGGACAGGGGGCTCGAGCAGTACTTC	CASSEWDRGLEQYF
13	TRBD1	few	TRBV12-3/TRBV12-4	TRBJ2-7	TGTGCCAGCAACCGACAGGGTGCCTACGAGCAGTACTTC	CASNRQGAYEQYF
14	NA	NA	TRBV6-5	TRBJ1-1	TGTGCCAGCTCCGCAGGGTGGGAGAACACTGAAGCTTTCTTT	CASSAGWENTEAFF
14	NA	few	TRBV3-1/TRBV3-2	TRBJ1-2	TGTGCCAGCAGCCCCCCACAGGGAAACTATGGCTACACCTTC	CASSPPQGNYGYTF
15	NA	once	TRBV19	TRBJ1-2	TGTGCCAGTAGTCCCCGGACAGCAAAGAACTATGGCTACACCTTC	CASSPRTAKNYGYTF
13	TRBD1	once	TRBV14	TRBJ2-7	TGTGCCAGCAGCCGACAGGGGTATGACGAGCAGTACTTC	CASSRQGYDEQYF
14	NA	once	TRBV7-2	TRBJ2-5	TGTGCCAGCAGCTTAGACAGGAACCAAGAGACCCAGTACTTC	CASSLDRNQETQYF
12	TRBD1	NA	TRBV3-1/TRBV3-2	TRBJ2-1	TGTGCCAGCAGCCAAGCAGGGGGAGAGCAGTTCTTC	CASSQAGGEQFF
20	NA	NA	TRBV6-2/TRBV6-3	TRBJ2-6	TGTGCCAGCAGTTACTCAAGGGCCCGGGACATACTCTCTGGGGCCAACGTCCTGACTTTC	CASSYSRARDILSGANVLTF
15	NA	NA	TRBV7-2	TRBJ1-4	TGTGCCAGCAGCACTAGACAGGCCTCCAATGAAAAACTGTTTTTT	CASSTRQASNEKLFF
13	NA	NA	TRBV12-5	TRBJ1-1	TGTGCTAGTGGTCCCACGACTTGGACTGAAGCTTTCTTT	CASGPTTWTEAFF
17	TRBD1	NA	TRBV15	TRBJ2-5	TGTGCCACCAGCAGAGTAGGACGTGGACAGGGATCTGAGACCCAGTACTTC	CATSRVGRGQGSETQYF
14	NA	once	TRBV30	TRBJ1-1	TGTGCCTGGAGTGCAAGCCTGGGGGGCACTGAAGCTTTCTTT	CAWSASLGGTEAFF